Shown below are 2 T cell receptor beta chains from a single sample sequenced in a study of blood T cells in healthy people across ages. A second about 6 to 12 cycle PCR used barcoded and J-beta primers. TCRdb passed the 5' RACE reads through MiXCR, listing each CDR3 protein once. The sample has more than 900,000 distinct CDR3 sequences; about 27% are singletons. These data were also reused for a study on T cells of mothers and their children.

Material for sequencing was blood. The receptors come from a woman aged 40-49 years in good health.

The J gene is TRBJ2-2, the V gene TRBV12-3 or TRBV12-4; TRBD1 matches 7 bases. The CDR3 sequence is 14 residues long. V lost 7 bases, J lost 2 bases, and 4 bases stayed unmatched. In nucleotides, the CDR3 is TGTGCCAGCAACAGACAGGGAAACACCGGGGAGCTGTTTTTT. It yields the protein CASNRQGNTGELFF.

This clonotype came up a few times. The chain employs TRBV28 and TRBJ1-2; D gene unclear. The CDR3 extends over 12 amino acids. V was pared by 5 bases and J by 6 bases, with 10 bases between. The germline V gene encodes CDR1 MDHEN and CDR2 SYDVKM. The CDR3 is CASSRRVDGYTF. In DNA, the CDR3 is TGTGCCAGCAGTCGCCGTGTAGATGGCTACACCTTC.